This TCR beta chain is from a study of blood T cell repertoires in COVID-19. Study background: Spain, Italy and the United States supplied samples that represented acute and convalescent COVID-19.

CDR1 and CDR2 (germline): MRHNA, SNTAGT. J lost 8 bases, V lost 7 bases, and 12 bases had no gene match. CDR3 length: 15 residues. Per the study methods: Reference gene primer amplification yielded estimated nucleated cell counts. Sequencing was performed with immunoSEQ multiplex PCR; in TCRdb, only in-frame clones are kept and a portion is missing. That table supplies the V and J calls and clone size; D and trimming were determined from the DNA. The table has just over 150,000 clones, 84% seen once. The sequenced material came from peripheral blood. The source of this sequence is a woman between 50 and 59 years old with acute or convalescent COVID-19. The genes are TRBV6-4 and TRBJ1-4; 8 nucleotides line up with TRBD1. CDR3 bases: TGTGCCAGCAATAGGGAGGGGAGGACAGGGGAAAAACTGTTTTTT. Residues: CASNREGRTGEKLFF.